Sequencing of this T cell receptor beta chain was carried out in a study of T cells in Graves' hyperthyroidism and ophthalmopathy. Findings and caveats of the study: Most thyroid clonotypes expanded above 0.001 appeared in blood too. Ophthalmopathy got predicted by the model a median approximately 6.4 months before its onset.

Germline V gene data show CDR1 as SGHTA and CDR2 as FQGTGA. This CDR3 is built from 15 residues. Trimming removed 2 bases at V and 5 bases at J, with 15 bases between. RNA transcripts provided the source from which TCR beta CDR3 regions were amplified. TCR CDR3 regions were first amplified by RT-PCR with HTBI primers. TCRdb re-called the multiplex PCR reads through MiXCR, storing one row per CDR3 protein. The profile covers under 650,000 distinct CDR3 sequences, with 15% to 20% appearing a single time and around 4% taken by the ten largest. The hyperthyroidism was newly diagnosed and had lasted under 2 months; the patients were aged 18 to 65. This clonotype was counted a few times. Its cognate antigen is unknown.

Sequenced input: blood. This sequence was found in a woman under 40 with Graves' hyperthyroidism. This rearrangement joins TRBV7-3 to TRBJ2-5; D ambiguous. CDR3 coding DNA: TGTGCCAGCAGCTTAGGCCCCGTGGGGTTGGAGACCCAGTACTTC. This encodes CASSLGPVGLETQYF.